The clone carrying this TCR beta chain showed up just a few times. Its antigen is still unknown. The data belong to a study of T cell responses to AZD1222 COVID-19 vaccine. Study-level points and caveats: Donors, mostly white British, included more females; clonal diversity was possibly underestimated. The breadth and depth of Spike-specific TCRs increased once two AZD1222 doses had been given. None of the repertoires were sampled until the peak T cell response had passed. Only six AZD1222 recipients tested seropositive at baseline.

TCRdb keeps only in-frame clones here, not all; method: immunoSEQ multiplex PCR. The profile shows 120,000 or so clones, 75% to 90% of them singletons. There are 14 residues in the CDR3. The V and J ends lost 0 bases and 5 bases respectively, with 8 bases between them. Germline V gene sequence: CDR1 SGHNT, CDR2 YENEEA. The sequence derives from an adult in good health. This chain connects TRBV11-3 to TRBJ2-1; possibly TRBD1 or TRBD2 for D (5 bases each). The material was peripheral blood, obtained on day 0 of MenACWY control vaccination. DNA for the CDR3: TGTGCCAGCAGCTTAGATCTGGGGGACAATGAGCAGTTCTTC. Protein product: CASSLDLGDNEQFF.